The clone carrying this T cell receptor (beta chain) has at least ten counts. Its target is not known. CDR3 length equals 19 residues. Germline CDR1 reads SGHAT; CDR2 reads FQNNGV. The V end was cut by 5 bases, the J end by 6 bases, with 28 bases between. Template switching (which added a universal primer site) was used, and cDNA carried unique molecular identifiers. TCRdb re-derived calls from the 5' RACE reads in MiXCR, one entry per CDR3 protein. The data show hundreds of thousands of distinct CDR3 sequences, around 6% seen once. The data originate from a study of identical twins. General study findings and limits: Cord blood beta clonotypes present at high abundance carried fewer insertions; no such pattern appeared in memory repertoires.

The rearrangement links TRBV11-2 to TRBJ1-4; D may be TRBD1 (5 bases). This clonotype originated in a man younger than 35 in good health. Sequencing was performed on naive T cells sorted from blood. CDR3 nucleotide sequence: TGTGCCAGCAGCCGCGGGGCTCCCGGTATCTCCACATATCATGAAAAACTGTTTTTT. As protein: CASSRGAPGISTYHEKLFF.